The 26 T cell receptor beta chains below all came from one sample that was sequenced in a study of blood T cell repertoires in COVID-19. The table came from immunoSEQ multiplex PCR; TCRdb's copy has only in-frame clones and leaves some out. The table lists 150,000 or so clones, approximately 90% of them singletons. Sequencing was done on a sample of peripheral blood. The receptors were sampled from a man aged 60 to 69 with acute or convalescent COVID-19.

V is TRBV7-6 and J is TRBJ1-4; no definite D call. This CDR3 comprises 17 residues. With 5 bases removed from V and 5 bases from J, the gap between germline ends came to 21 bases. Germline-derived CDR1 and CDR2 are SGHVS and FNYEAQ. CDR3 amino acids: CASSPDIIGLGNEKLFF. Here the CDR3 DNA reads TGTGCCAGCAGCCCTGACATTATCGGATTAGGAAATGAAAAACTGTTTTTT.

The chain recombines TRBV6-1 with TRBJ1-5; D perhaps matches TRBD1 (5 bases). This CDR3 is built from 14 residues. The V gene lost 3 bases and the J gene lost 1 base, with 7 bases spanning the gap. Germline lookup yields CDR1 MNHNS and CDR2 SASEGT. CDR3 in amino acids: CASSETASNQPQHF. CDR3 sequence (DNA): TGTGCCAGCAGTGAGACAGCGAGCAATCAGCCCCAGCATTTT.

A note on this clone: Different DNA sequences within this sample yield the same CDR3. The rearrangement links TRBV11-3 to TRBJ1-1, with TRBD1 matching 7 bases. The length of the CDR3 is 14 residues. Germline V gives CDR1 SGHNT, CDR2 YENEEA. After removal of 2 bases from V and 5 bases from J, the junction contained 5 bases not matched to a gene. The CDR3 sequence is CASSLRQGRTEAFF. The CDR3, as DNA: TGTGCCAGCAGCTTAAGACAGGGAAGGACTGAAGCTTTCTTT. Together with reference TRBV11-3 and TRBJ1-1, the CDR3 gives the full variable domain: EAGVVQSPRYKIIEKKQPVAFWCNPISGHNTLYWYLQNLGQGPELLIRYENEEAVDDSQLPKDRFSAERLKGVDSTLKIQPAELGDSAVYLCASSLRQGRTEAFFGQGTRLTVV.

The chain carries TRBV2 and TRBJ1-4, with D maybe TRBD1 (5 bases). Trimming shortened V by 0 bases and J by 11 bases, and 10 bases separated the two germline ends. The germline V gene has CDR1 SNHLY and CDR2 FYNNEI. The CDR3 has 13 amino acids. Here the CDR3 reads CASSEAGGGKLFF. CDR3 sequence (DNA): TGTGCCAGCAGTGAAGCGGGGGGAGGGAAACTGTTTTTT.

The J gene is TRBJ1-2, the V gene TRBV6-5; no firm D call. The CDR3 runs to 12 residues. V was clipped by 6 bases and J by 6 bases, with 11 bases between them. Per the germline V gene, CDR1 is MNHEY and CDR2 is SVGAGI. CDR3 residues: CASSSVDNGYTF. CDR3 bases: TGTGCCAGCAGCTCAGTCGACAATGGCTACACCTTC.

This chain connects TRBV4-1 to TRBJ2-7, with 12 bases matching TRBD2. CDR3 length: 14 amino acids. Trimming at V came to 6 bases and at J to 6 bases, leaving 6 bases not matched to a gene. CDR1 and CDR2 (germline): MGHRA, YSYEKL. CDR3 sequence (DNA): TGCGCCAGCAGTCCCGGACTAGCGGGGTCCGAGCAGTACGTC. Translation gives CASSPGLAGSEQYV.

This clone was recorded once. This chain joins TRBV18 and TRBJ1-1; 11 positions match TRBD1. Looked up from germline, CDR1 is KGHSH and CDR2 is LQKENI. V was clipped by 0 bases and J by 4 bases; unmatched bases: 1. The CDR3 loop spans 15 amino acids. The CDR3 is CASSPPGTGGTEAFF. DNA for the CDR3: TGTGCCAGCTCACCACCCGGGACAGGGGGCACTGAAGCTTTCTTT.

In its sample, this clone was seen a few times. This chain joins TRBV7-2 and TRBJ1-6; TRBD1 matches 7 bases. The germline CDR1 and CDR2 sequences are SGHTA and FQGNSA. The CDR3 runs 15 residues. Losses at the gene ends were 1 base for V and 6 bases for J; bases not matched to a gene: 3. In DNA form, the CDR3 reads TGTGCCAGCAGCTTAGGGGCAGGGGGTAATTCACCCCTCCACTTT. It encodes CASSLGAGGNSPLHF.

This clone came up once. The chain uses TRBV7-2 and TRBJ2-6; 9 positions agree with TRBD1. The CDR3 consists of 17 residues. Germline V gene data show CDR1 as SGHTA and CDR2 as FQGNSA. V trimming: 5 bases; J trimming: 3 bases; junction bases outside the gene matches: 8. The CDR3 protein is CASSQGQGLIGANVLTF. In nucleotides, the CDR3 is TGTGCCAGCAGCCAGGGACAGGGTTTGATTGGGGCCAACGTCCTGACTTTC.

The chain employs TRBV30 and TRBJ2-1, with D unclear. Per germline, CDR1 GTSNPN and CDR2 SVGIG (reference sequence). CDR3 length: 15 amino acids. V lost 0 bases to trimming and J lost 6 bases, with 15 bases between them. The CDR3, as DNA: TGTGCCTGGAGTGTATCCCTGAATAGTCTCAATGAGCAGTTCTTC. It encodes CAWSVSLNSLNEQFF.

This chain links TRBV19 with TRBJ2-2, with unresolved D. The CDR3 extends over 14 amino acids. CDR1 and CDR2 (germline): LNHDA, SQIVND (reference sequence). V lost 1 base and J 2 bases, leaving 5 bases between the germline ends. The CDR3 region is CASSIGANTGELFF. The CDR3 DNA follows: TGTGCCAGTAGTATAGGGGCTAACACCGGGGAGCTGTTTTTT.

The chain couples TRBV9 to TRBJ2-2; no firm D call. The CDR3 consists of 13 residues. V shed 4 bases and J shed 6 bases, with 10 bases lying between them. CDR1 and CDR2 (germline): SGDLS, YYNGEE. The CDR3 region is CASSSSGPGELFF. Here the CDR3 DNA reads TGTGCCAGCAGCTCTTCAGGCCCCGGGGAGCTGTTTTTT.

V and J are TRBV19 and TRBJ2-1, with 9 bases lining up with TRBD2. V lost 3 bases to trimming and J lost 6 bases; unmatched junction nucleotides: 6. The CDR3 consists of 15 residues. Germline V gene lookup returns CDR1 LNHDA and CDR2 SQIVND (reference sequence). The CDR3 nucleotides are TGTGCCAGTAGTATTGGTGTAGCGGGAGTCAATGAGCAGTTCTTC. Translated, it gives CASSIGVAGVNEQFF.

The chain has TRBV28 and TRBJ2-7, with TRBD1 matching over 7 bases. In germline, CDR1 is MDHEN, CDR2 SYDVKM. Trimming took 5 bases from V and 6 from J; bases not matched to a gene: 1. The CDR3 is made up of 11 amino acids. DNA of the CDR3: TGTGCCAGCAGTACAGGGGTCGAGCAGTACTTC. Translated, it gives CASSTGVEQYF.

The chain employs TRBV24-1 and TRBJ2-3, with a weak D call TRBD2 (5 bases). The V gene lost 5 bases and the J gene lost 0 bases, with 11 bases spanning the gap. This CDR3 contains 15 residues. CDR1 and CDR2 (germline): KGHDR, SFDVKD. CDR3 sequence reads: CATSGRQISTDTQYF. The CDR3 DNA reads TGTGCCACCAGTGGGAGGCAAATCAGCACAGATACGCAGTATTTT.

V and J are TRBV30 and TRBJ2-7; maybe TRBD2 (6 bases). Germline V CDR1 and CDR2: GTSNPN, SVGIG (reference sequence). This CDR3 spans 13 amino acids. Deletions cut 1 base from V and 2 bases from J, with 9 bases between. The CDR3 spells CAWSGGDAYEQYF. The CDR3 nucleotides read TGTGCCTGGAGTGGGGGGGACGCCTACGAGCAGTACTTC.

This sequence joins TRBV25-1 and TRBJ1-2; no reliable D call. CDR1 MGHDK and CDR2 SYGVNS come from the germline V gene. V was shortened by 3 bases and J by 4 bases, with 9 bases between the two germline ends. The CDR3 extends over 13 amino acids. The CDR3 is CASSDGSAYGYTF. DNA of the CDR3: TGTGCCAGCAGTGACGGGTCAGCCTATGGCTACACCTTC.

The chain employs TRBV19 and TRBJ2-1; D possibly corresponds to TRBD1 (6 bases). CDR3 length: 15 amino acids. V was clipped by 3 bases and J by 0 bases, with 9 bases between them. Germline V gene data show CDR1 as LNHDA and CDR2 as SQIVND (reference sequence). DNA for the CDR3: TGTGCCAGTAGTATCTTGGACAGCTCCTACAATGAGCAGTTCTTC. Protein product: CASSILDSSYNEQFF.

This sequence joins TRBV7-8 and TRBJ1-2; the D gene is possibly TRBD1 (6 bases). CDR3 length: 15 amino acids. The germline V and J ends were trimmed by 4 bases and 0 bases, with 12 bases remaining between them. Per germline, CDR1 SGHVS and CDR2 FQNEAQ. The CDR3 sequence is CASSSRGRANYGYTF. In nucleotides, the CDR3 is TGTGCCAGCAGCTCCAGGGGCAGGGCTAACTATGGCTACACCTTC. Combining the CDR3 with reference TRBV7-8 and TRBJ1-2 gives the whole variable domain GAGVSQSPRYKVAKRGQDVALRCDPISGHVSLFWYQQALGQGPEFLTYFQNEAQLDKSGLPSDRFFAERPEGSVSTLKIQRTQQEDSAVYLCASSSRGRANYGYTFGSGTRLTVV.

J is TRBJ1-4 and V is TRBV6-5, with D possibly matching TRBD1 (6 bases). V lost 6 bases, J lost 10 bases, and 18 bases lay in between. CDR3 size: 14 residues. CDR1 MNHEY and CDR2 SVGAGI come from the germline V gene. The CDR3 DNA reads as TGTGCCAGCAGCCCCGGAACAGGGAGGGGAAAACTGTTTTTT. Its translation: CASSPGTGRGKLFF.

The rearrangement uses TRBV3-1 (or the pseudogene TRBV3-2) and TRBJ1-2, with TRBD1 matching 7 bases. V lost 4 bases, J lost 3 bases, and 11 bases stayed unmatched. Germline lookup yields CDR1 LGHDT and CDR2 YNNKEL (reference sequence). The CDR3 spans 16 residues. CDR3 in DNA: TGTGCCAGCAGCCCCTCGGGACAGCGATTATACTATGGCTACACCTTC. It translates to CASSPSGQRLYYGYTF.

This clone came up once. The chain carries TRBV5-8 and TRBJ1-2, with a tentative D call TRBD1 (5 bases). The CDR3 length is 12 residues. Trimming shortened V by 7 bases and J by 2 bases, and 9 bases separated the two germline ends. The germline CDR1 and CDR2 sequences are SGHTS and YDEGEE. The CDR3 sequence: CASGSGNYGYTF. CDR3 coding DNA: TGTGCCAGCGGGTCAGGGAACTATGGCTACACCTTC. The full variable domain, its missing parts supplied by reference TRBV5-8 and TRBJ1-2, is EAGVTQSPTHLIKTRGQQATLRCSPISGHTSVYWYQQALGLGLQFLLWYDEGEERNRGNFPPRFSGRQFPNYSSELNVNALELEDSALYLCASGSGNYGYTFGSGTRLTVV.

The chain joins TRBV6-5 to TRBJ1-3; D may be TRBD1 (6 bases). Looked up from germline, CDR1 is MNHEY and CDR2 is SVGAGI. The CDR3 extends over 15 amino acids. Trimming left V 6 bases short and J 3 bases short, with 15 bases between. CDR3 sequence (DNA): TGTGCCAGCAGGCGTACAGGGATTTATGGAAACACCATATATTTT. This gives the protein CASRRTGIYGNTIYF.

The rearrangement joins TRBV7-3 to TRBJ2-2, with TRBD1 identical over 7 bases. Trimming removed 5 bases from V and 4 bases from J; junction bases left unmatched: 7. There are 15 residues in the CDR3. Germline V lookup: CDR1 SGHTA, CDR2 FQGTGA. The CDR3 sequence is CASSPEGAITGELFF. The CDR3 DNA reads TGTGCCAGCAGCCCCGAGGGGGCGATCACCGGGGAGCTGTTTTTT.

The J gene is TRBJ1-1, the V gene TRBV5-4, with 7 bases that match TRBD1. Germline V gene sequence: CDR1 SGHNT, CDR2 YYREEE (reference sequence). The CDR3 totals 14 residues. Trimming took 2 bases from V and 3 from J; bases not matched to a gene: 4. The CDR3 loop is CASSFGTADTEAFF. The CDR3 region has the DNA TGTGCCAGCAGCTTCGGGACAGCCGACACTGAAGCTTTCTTT. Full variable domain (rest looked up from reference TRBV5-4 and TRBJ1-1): ETGVTQSPTHLIKTRGQQVTLRCSSQSGHNTVSWYQQALGQGPQFIFQYYREEENGRGNFPPRFSGLQFPNYSSELNVNALELDDSALYLCASSFGTADTEAFFGQGTRLTVV.

The DNA for the CDR3 is TGTGCCACCAGTGAACTGGGACAGGCCGGCAATGAGCAGTTCTTC. Protein product: CATSELGQAGNEQFF. V and J are TRBV24-1 and TRBJ2-1; TRBD1 aligns across 8 bases. Trimming removed 4 bases from V and 6 bases from J; junction bases left unmatched: 7. From germline, CDR1 is KGHDR and CDR2 SFDVKD. The CDR3 is made up of 15 amino acids.